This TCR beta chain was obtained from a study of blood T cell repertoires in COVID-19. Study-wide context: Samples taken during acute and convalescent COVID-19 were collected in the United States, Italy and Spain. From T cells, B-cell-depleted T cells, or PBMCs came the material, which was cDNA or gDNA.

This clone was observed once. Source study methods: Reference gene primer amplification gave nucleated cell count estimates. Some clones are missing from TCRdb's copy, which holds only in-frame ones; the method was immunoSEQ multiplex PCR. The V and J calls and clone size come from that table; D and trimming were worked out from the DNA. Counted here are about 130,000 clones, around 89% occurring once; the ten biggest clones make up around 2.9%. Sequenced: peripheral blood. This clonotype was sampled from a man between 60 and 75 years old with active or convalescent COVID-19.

CDR3 sequence reads: CASTAEGGHEQYF. The CDR3 region has the DNA TGTGCCAGCACCGCAGAGGGGGGGCACGAGCAGTACTTC. V is TRBV28 and J is TRBJ2-7, with D possibly TRBD2 on 7 matching bases. The CDR3 totals 13 residues. CDR1 and CDR2 (germline): MDHEN, SYDVKM. Trimming shortened V by 7 bases and J by 5 bases, and 15 bases separated the two germline ends.